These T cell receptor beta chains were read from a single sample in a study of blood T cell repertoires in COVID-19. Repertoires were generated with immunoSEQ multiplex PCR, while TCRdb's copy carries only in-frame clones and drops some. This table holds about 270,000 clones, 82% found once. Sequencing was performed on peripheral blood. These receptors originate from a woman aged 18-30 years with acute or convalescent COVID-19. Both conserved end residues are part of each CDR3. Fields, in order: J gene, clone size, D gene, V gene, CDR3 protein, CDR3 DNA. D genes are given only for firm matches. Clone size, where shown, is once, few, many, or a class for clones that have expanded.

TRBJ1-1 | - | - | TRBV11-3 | CASSFSGNTEAFF | TGTGCCAGCAGCTTTTCGGGGAACACTGAAGCTTTCTTT
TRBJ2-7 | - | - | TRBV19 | CASAKDGVSYEQYF | TGTGCCAGTGCGAAAGACGGAGTCTCCTACGAGCAGTACTTC
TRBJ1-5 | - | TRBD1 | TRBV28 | CASSLPQDRYQHF | TGTGCCAGCAGTTTACCCCAGGACAGGTACCAGCATTTT
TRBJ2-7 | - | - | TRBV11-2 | CASSLGTAGPYEQYF | TGTGCCAGCAGCTTAGGGACAGCCGGTCCCTACGAGCAGTACTTC
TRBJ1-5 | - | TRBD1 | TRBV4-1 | CASSQGDRGLQPQHF | TGCGCCAGCAGCCAGGGGGACAGGGGGCTGCAGCCCCAGCATTTT
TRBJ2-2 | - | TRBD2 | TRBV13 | CASEFRGSGTGELFF | TGTGCCAGCGAATTCCGTGGTAGCGGGACCGGGGAGCTGTTTTTT
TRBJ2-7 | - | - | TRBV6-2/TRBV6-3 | CASSYRPGPPYEQYF | TGTGCCAGCAGTTACCGGCCAGGGCCCCCCTACGAGCAGTACTTC
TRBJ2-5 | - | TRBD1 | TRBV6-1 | CASSEIPGTVYQETQYF | TGTGCCAGCAGTGAGATCCCCGGGACAGTCTACCAAGAGACCCAGTACTTC
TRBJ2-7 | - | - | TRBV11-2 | CASSRDYRYEQYF | TGTGCCAGCAGCAGAGACTACCGCTACGAGCAGTACTTC
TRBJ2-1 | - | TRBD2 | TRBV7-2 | CASSLGGLAGLNEQFF | TGTGCCAGCAGCTTAGGAGGGCTAGCGGGCCTCAATGAGCAGTTCTTC
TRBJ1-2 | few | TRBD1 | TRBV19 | CASSSTGGLYGYTF | TGTGCCAGTAGTAGTACAGGGGGCTTGTATGGCTACACCTTC
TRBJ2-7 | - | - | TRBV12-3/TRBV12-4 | CASSLSDEQYF | TGTGCCAGCAGTTTATCCGACGAGCAGTACTTC
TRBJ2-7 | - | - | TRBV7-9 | CASSPRGTYEQYF | TGTGCCAGCAGCCCCAGGGGTACCTACGAGCAGTACTTC
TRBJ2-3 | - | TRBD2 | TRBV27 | CASSGGGLSTDTQYF | TGTGCCAGCAGTGGGGGAGGGCTTAGCACAGATACGCAGTATTTT
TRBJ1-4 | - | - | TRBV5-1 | CASSPGEEKLFF | TGCGCCAGCAGCCCGGGAGAAGAAAAACTGTTTTTT
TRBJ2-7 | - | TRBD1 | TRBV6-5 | CASSYSPGTVSYEQYF | TGTGCCAGCAGTTACTCGCCTGGGACAGTTTCCTACGAGCAGTACTTC
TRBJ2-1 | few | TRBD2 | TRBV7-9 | CASSSLAGGFLGHEQFF | TGTGCCAGCAGCTCACTAGCGGGAGGTTTTCTGGGCCATGAGCAGTTCTTC
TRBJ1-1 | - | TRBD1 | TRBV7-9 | CASSSRGDEAFF | TGTGCCAGCAGCTCCAGGGGGGATGAAGCTTTCTTT
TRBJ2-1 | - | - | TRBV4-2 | CASSQDRVAAYNEQFF | TGTGCCAGCAGCCAAGATCGAGTAGCGGCGTACAATGAGCAGTTCTTC
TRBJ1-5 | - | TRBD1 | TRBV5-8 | CASSRNRGRDQPQHF | TGTGCCAGCAGCCGAAACAGGGGGCGCGATCAGCCCCAGCATTTT
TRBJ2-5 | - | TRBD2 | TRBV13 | CASSSSGGETQYF | TGTGCCAGCAGCTCATCGGGGGGGGAGACCCAGTACTTC
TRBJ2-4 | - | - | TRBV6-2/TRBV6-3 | CASSQPNRGLAKNIQYF | TGTGCCAGCAGTCAGCCGAACAGGGGACTAGCCAAAAACATTCAGTACTTC
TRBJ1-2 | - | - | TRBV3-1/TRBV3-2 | CASSQGRSGGYTF | TGTGCCAGCAGCCAGGGTCGGAGTGGTGGCTACACCTTC
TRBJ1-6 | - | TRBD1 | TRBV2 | CASSESQGANSPLHF | TGTGCCAGCAGTGAGTCACAGGGGGCGAATTCACCCCTCCACTTT
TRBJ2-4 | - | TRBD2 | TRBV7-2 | CASSLVSGGAKNIQYF | TGTGCCAGCAGCTTAGTGAGCGGGGGGGCCAAAAACATTCAGTACTTC
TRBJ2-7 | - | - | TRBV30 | CAWSVSRYEQYF | TGTGCCTGGAGTGTAAGCCGCTACGAGCAGTACTTC
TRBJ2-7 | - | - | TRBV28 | CASRPSVGGGDYVEQYF | TGTGCCAGCAGACCTTCGGTGGGGGGCGGGGACTACGTGGAGCAGTACTTC
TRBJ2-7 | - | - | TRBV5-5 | CASSPLANLREQYF | TGTGCCAGCAGCCCCCTAGCGAACCTACGGGAGCAGTACTTC